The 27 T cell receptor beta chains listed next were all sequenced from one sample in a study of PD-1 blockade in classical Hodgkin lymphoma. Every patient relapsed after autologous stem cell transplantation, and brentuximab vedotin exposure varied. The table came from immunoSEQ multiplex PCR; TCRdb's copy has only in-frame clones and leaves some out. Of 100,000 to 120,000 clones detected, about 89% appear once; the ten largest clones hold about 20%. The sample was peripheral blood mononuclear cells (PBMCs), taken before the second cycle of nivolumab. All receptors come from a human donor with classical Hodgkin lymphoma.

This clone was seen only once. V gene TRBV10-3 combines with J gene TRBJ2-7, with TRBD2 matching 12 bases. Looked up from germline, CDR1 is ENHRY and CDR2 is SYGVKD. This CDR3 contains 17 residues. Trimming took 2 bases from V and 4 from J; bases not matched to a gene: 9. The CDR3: CAISEPGLAGPRYEQYF. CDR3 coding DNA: TGTGCCATCAGTGAGCCTGGACTAGCGGGGCCTCGGTACGAGCAGTACTTC.

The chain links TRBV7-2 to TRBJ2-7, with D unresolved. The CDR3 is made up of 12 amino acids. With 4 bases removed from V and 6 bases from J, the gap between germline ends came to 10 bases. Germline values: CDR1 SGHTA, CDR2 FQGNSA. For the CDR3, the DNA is TGTGCCAGCAGCTCCCTGGGTGTCGAGCAGTACTTC. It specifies CASSSLGVEQYF.

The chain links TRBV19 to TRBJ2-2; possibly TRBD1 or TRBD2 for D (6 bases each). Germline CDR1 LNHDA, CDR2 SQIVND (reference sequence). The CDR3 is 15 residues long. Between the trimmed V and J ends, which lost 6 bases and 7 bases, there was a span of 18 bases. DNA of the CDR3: TGTGCCAGTAGGGTCAGCGGAAGGGGGGTCGGGGAGCTGTTTTTT. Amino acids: CASRVSGRGVGELFF.

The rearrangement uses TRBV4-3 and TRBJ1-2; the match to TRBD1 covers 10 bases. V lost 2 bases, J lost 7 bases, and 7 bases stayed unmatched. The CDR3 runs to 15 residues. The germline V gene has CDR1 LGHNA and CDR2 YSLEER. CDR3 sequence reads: CASSQQTGGSIGYTF. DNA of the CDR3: TGCGCCAGCAGCCAACAGACAGGGGGCTCGATTGGCTACACCTTC.

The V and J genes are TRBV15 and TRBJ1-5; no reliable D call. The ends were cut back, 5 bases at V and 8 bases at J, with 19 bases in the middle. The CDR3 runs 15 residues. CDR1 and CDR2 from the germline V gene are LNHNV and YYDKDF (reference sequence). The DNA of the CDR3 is TGTGCCACCAGCGGCCGAAACCAGTACCAAGAGCCCCAGCATTTT. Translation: CATSGRNQYQEPQHF. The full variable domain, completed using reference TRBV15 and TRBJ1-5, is DAMVIQNPRYQVTQFGKPVTLSCSQTLNHNVMYWYQQKSSQAPKLLFHYYDKDFNNEADTPDNFQSRRPNTSFCFLDIRSPGLGDTAMYLCATSGRNQYQEPQHFGDGTRLSIL.

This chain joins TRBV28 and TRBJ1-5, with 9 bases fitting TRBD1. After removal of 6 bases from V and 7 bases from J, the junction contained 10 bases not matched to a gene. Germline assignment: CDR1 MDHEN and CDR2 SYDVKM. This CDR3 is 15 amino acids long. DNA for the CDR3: TGTGCCAGCAGCACCCCAGGACAGGGGCGCCAGCCCCAGCATTTT. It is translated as CASSTPGQGRQPQHF.

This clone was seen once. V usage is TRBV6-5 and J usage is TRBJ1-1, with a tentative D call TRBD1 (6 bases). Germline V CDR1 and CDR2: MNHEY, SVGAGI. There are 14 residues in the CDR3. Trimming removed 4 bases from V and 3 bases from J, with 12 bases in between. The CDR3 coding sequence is TGTGCCAGCAGTTCGTACAGGGACTACACTGAAGCTTTCTTT. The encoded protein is CASSSYRDYTEAFF.

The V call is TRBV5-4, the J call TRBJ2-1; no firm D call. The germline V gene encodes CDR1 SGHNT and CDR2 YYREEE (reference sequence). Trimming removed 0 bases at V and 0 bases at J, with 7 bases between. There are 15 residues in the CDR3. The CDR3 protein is CASSLEQNSYNEQFF. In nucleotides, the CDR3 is TGTGCCAGCAGCTTGGAACAGAACTCCTACAATGAGCAGTTCTTC.

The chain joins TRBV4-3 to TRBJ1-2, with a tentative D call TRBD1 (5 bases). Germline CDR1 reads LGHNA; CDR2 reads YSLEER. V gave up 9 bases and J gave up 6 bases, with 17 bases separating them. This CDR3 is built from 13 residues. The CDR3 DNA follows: TGCGCCAGTTCCGATACGGGACCAGATGGCTACACCTTC. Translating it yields CASSDTGPDGYTF.

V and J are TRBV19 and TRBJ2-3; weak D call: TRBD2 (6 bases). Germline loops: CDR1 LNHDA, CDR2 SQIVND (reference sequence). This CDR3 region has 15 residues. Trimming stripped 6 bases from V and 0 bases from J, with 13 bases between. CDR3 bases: TGTGCCAGTAGCCTACTAGCAGCTAGCACAGATACGCAGTATTTT. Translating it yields CASSLLAASTDTQYF. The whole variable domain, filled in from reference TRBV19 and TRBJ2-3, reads DGGITQSPKYLFRKEGQNVTLSCEQNLNHDAMYWYRQDPGQGLRLIYYSQIVNDFQKGDIAEGYSVSREKKESFPLTVTSAQKNPTAFYLCASSLLAASTDTQYFGPGTRLTVL.

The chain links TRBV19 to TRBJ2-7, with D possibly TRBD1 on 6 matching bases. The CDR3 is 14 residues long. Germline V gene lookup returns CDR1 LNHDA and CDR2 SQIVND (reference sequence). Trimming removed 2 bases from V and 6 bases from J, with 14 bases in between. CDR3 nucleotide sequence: TGTGCCAGTAGTATAAGTCAGGGGATAACCGAGCAGTACTTC. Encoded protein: CASSISQGITEQYF.

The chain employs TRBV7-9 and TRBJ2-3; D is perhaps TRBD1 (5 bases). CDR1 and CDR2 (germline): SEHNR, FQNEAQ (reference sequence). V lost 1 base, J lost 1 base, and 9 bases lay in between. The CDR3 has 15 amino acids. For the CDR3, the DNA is TGTGCCAGCAGCTTAGTTCTGACAGGCACAGATACGCAGTATTTT. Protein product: CASSLVLTGTDTQYF.

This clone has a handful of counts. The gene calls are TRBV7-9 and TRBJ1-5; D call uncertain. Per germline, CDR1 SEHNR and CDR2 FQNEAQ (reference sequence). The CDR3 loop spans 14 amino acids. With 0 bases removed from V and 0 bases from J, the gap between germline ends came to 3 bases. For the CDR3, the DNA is TGTGCCAGCAGCTTAGCGCATAGCAATCAGCCCCAGCATTTT. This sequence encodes CASSLAHSNQPQHF.

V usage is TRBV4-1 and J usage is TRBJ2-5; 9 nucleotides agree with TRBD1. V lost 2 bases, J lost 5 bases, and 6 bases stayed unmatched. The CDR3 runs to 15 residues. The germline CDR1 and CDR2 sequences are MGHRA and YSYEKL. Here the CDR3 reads CASSQPRDRDETQYF. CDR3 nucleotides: TGCGCCAGCAGCCAACCAAGGGACAGGGACGAGACCCAGTACTTC.

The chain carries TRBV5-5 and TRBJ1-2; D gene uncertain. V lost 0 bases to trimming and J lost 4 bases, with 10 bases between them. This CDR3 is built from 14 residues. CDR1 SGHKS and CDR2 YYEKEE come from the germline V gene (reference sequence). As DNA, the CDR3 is TGTGCCAGCAGCTTGGTGGGCCCCGGCTATGGCTACACCTTC. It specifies CASSLVGPGYGYTF. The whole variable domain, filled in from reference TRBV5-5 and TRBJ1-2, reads DAGVTQSPTHLIKTRGQQVTLRCSPISGHKSVSWYQQVLGQGPQFIFQYYEKEERGRGNFPDRFSARQFPNYSSELNVNALLLGDSALYLCASSLVGPGYGYTFGSGTRLTVV.

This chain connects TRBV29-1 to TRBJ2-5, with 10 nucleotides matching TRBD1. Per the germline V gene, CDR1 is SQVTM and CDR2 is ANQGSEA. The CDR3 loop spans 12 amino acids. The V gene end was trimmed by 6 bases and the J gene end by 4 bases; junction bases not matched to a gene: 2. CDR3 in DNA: TGCAGCGTGGGGACAGGGGCAGAGACCCAGTACTTC. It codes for CSVGTGAETQYF.

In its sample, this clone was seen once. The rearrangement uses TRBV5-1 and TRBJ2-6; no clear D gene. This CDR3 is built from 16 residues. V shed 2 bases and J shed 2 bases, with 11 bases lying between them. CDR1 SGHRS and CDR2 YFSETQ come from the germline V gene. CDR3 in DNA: TGCGCCAGCAGCTTTCTCAGTAGAGCTGGGGCCAACGTCCTGACTTTC. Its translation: CASSFLSRAGANVLTF.

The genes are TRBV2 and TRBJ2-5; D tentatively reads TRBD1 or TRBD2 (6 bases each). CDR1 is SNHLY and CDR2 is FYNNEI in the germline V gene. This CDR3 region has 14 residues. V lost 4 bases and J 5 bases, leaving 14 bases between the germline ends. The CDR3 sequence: CASSVHQGRETQYF. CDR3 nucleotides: TGTGCCAGCAGTGTCCATCAGGGGAGGGAGACCCAGTACTTC.

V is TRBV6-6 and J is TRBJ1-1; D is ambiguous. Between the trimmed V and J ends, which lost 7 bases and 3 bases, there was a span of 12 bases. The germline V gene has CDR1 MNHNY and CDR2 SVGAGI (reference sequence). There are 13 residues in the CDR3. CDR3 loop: CASILTLDTEAFF. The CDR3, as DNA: TGTGCCAGCATCCTAACCTTGGACACTGAAGCTTTCTTT.

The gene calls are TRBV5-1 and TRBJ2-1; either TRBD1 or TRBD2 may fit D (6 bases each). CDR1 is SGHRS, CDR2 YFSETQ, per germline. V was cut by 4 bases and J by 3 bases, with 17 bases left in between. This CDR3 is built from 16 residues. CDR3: CASSRTGGSDYNEQFF. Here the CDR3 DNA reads TGCGCCAGCAGCAGAACCGGGGGCAGCGACTACAATGAGCAGTTCTTC.

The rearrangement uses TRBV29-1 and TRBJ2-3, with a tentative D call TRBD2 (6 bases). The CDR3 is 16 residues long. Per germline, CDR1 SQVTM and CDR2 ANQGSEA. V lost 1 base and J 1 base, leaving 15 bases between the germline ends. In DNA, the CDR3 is TGCAGCGTTGAAGCACGACTAGTCGGCCGCACAGATACGCAGTATTTT. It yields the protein CSVEARLVGRTDTQYF.

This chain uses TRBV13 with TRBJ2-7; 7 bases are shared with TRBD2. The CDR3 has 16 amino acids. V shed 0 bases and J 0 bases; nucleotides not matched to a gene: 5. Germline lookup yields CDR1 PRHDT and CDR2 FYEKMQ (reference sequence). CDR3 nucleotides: TGTGCCAGCAGCTTAGGTATACGGGACTACTCCTACGAGCAGTACTTC. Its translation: CASSLGIRDYSYEQYF.

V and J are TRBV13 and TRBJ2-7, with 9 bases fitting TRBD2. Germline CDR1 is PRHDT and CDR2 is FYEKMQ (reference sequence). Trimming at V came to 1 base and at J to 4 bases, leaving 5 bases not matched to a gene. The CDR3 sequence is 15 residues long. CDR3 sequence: CASSLAGSGRYEQYF. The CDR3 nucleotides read TGTGCCAGCAGCTTAGCTGGTAGCGGGAGATACGAGCAGTACTTC.

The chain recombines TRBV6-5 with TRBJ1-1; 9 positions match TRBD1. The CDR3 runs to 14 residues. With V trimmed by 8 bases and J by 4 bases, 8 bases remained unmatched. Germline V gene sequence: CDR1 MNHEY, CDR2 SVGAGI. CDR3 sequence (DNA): TGTGCCAGCCGCCTCGGGACAGGGCCCACTGAAGCTTTCTTT. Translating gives CASRLGTGPTEAFF.

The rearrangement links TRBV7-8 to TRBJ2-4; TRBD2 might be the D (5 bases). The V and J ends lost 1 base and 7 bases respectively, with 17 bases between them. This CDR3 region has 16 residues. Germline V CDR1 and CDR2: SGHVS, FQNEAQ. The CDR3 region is CASSLERVGVRNIQYF. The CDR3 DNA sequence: TGTGCCAGCAGCTTAGAAAGGGTGGGAGTGCGGAACATTCAGTACTTC.

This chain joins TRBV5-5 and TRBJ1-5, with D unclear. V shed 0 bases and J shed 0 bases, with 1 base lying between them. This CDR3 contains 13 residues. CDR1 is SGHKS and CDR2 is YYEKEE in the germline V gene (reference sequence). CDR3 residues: CASSLVSNQPQHF. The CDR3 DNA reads TGTGCCAGCAGCTTGGTTAGCAATCAGCCCCAGCATTTT.

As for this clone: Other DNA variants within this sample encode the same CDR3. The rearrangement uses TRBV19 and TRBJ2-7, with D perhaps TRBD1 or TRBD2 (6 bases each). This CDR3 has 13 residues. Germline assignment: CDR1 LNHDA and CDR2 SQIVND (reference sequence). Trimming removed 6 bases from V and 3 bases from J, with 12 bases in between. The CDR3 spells CASSPGARYEQYF. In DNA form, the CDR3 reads TGTGCCAGTAGCCCGGGGGCGCGCTACGAGCAGTACTTC.